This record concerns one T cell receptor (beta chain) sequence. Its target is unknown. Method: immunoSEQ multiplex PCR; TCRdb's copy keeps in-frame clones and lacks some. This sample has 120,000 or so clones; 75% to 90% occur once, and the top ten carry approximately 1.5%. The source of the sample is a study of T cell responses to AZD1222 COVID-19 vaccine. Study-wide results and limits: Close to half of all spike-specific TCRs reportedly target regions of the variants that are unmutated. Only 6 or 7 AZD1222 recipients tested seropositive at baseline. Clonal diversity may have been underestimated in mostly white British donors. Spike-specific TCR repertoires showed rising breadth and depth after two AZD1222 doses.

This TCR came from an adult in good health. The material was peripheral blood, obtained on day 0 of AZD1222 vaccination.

CDR3 DNA sequence: TGTGCCAGCAGCTTGGTTTGGCTAGCGGAAGAGACCCAGTACTTC. This translates into CASSLVWLAEETQYF. V is TRBV5-8 and J is TRBJ2-5; 7 bases are shared with TRBD2. Germline V gene lookup returns CDR1 SGHTS and CDR2 YDEGEE. The J segment lost 3 bases and the V segment lost 0 bases, leaving 5 bases of the junction unmatched. The CDR3 contains 15 residues.